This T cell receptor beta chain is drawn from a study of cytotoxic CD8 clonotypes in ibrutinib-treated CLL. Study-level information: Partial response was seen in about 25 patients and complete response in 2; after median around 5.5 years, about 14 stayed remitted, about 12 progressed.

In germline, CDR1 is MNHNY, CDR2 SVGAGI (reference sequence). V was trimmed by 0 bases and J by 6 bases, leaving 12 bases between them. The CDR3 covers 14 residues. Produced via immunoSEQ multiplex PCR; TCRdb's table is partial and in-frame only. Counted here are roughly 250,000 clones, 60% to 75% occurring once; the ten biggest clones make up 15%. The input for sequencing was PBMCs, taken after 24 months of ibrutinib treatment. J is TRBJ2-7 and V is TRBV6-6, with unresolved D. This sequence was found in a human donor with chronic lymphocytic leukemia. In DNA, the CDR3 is TGTGCCAGCAGTTACTCGTTCTCGGCCGCCGAGCAGTACTTC. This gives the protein CASSYSFSAAEQYF.